Following are 15 T cell receptor beta chains from one sample sequenced in a study of radiotherapy plus CTLA-4 blockade in lung cancer. TCRdb's table, derived via immunoSEQ multiplex PCR, lists solely in-frame clones and lacks some. The table shows some 64,000 clones, with roughly 76% occurring only once. The sequenced sample was peripheral blood, obtained from a patient treated with radiotherapy plus ipilimumab. The receptors derive from a human donor with non-small cell lung cancer whose response to radiotherapy plus ipilimumab could not be evaluated. Some clones in this sample may be carry-over from other donors' samples.

This sequence joins TRBV15 and TRBJ1-4, with 11 bases that match TRBD1. Germline CDR1 is LNHNV and CDR2 is YYDKDF (reference sequence). This CDR3 has 16 amino acids. The J segment lost 5 bases and the V segment lost 1 base, leaving 3 bases of the junction unmatched. The CDR3 loop reads CATSRGGTGGNEKLFF. Written as DNA, the CDR3 is TGTGCCACCAGCAGAGGGGGGACAGGGGGAAATGAAAAACTGTTTTTT. The whole variable domain, filled in from reference TRBV15 and TRBJ1-4, reads DAMVIQNPRYQVTQFGKPVTLSCSQTLNHNVMYWYQQKSSQAPKLLFHYYDKDFNNEADTPDNFQSRRPNTSFCFLDIRSPGLGDTAMYLCATSRGGTGGNEKLFFGSGTQLSVL.

The rearrangement links TRBV9 to TRBJ2-5, with 7 bases matching TRBD2. The CDR3 has 15 amino acids. Losses at the gene ends were 4 bases for V and 5 bases for J; bases not matched to a gene: 11. From germline, CDR1 is SGDLS and CDR2 YYNGEE. Written as DNA, the CDR3 is TGTGCCAGCAGCCCCAGGGAGGGAACAGCGGAGACCCAGTACTTC. It is translated as CASSPREGTAETQYF.

The J gene is TRBJ2-1, the V gene TRBV11-2; a possible D gene is TRBD2 (6 bases). Germline lookup yields CDR1 SGHAT and CDR2 FQNNGV. Trimming removed 5 bases at V and 3 bases at J, with 14 bases between. The CDR3 is 15 residues long. DNA for the CDR3: TGTGCCAGCAGCCGGGACTTCCACCACTACAATGAGCAGTTCTTC. Its translation is CASSRDFHHYNEQFF.

The chain is built from TRBV7-9 and TRBJ1-1; perhaps TRBD1 as D (6 bases). The CDR3 is made up of 12 amino acids. Trimming left V 5 bases short and J 9 bases short, with 13 bases between. Germline V gene sequence: CDR1 SEHNR, CDR2 FQNEAQ (reference sequence). The CDR3 DNA reads TGTGCCAGCAGCATAGGACAGAGTAAAGCTTTCTTT. It codes for CASSIGQSKAFF.

The chain joins TRBV5-8 to TRBJ1-1; 8 bases line up with TRBD1. This CDR3 spans 15 amino acids. In germline, CDR1 is SGHTS, CDR2 YDEGEE. Trimming removed 4 bases from V and 0 bases from J; junction bases left unmatched: 5. The CDR3 sequence: CASSPRDRLNTEAFF. In nucleotides, the CDR3 is TGTGCCAGCAGCCCTAGGGACAGGTTGAACACTGAAGCTTTCTTT.

This clone appeared a single time. The chain uses TRBV5-1 and TRBJ2-5; 7 bases map to TRBD1. Germline CDR1 reads SGHRS; CDR2 reads YFSETQ. Trimming took 4 bases from V and 4 from J; bases not matched to a gene: 10. The CDR3 loop spans 15 amino acids. The CDR3 region has the DNA TGCGCCAGCAGCCTGGGGACAGCAAATGGAGAGACCCAGTACTTC. This sequence encodes CASSLGTANGETQYF.

J is TRBJ1-5 and V is TRBV7-8, with D possibly TRBD1 on 5 matching bases. This CDR3 region has 18 residues. V was cut by 0 bases and J by 0 bases, with 15 bases left in between. Germline V lookup: CDR1 SGHVS, CDR2 FQNEAQ. CDR3 in amino acids: CASSLAGGNRNSNQPQHF. The CDR3 DNA sequence: TGTGCCAGCAGCTTAGCGGGGGGGAACAGAAATAGCAATCAGCCCCAGCATTTT.

V and J are TRBV5-1 and TRBJ2-1; D may be TRBD2 (6 bases). Trimming took 3 bases from V and 0 from J, leaving 7 bases between them. Germline V CDR1 and CDR2: SGHRS, YFSETQ. The CDR3 extends over 14 amino acids. The CDR3 nucleotides read TGCGCCAGCAGCTGGGGGGACTCCTACAATGAGCAGTTCTTC. Its protein product is CASSWGDSYNEQFF.

This sequence joins TRBV27 and TRBJ2-7, with D possibly TRBD2 on 7 matching bases. The CDR3 totals 17 residues. Trimming left V 5 bases short and J 0 bases short, with 20 bases between. Germline CDR1 is MNHEY and CDR2 is SMNVEV (reference sequence). The CDR3 nucleotides read TGTGCCAGCAGTCCCCCCCGGGGGCGGGGGAGCTCCTACGAGCAGTACTTC. It specifies CASSPPRGRGSSYEQYF.

This chain connects TRBV7-9 to TRBJ1-1; D gene unclear. This CDR3 region has 13 residues. Germline CDR1 and CDR2: SEHNR and FQNEAQ (reference sequence). V lost 1 base, J lost 4 bases, and 7 bases lay in between. The CDR3 protein is CASSLGGVTEAFF. The CDR3 nucleotides read TGTGCCAGCAGCTTAGGAGGCGTCACTGAAGCTTTCTTT.

This rearrangement joins TRBV7-4 to TRBJ2-2, with 8 nucleotides matching TRBD1. This CDR3 is built from 15 residues. V was clipped by 10 bases and J by 2 bases; unmatched bases: 9. In germline, CDR1 is SGHVT, CDR2 SQSDAQ. The CDR3 reads CANWSGQDNTGELFF. The CDR3 bases are TGTGCCAACTGGTCGGGACAGGACAACACCGGGGAGCTGTTTTTT.

The V and J genes are TRBV7-9 and TRBJ2-1; D may be TRBD2 (6 bases). The CDR3 consists of 18 residues. The V gene lost 0 bases and the J gene lost 2 bases, with 17 bases spanning the gap. Looked up from germline, CDR1 is SEHNR and CDR2 is FQNEAQ (reference sequence). DNA for the CDR3: TGTGCCAGCAGCTTAGCGGAGGTCGGGACTTGGACCTACAATGAGCAGTTCTTC. The encoded protein is CASSLAEVGTWTYNEQFF.

The rearrangement joins TRBV7-2 to TRBJ2-1; 8 bases align to TRBD1. Germline V gene lookup returns CDR1 SGHTA and CDR2 FQGNSA. The V and J ends lost 5 bases and 1 base, in that order; junction bases with no gene match: 13. This CDR3 is built from 18 residues. The CDR3 DNA reads as TGTGCCAGCAGCCCCTCTACCTCAGGGGGCCCTTCCTACAATGAGCAGTTCTTC. It codes for CASSPSTSGGPSYNEQFF.

V usage is TRBV7-8 and J usage is TRBJ2-1; D possibly corresponds to TRBD2 (6 bases). The CDR3 sequence is 15 residues long. The V gene's germline CDR1 is SGHVS and CDR2 FQNEAQ. Trimming pared 5 bases from V and 0 bases from J, leaving 11 bases between. In DNA, the CDR3 is TGTGCCAGCAGCAGGGAGGAAAGCTCCTACAATGAGCAGTTCTTC. This gives the protein CASSREESSYNEQFF.

This chain uses TRBV7-3 with TRBJ2-1, with 8 bases aligning to TRBD2. Germline assignment: CDR1 SGHTA and CDR2 FQGTGA. The CDR3 spans 15 residues. The junction had 3 bases not matched to a gene; V was cut back by 4 bases and J by 1 base. The CDR3 loop is CASSSSGGSYNEQFF. The CDR3 DNA sequence: TGTGCCAGCAGCTCAAGCGGGGGTTCCTACAATGAGCAGTTCTTC.